The clone carrying this T cell receptor beta chain was found a few times. Each single cDNA molecule received a unique molecular identifier. TCRdb redid the calling of the 5' RACE reads with MiXCR, one entry per CDR3 protein. The table has about 110,000 distinct CDR3 sequences, around 12% seen once; the top ten hold around 4.1%. The germline CDR1 and CDR2 sequences are MGHRA and YSYEKL. The CDR3 contains 13 residues. The ends were cut back, 3 bases at V and 5 bases at J, with 11 bases in the middle. This sample was taken from a study of early T cells in non-severe SARS-CoV-2 infection. Across the whole study: Alpha and beta chains were unpaired, from unsorted whole-blood bulk RNA.

The J gene is TRBJ2-7, the V gene TRBV4-1; tentatively, D is TRBD2 (7 bases). The sample here was whole blood, taken at baseline. The TCR sequence derives from an adult who was a healthcare worker with PCR-confirmed SARS-CoV-2 infection or an uninfected control (not recorded which). The CDR3 reads CASSHSGGHEQYF. The CDR3 DNA sequence: TGCGCCAGCAGCCATTCGGGGGGCCACGAGCAGTACTTC.